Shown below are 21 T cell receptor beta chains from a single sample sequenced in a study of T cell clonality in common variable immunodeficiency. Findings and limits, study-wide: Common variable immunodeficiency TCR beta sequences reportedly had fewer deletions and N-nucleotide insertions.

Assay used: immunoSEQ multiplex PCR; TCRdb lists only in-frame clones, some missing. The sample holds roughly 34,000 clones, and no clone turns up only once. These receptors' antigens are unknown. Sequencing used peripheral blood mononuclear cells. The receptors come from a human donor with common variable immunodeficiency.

CDR3 DNA, as far as it was read: TGTGCCAGCAGCACGGTTTCCAATGAG. Protein: CASSTVSNE. From start to end, the CDR3 is CASSTVSNEQFF. This rearrangement joins TRBV7-9 to TRBJ2-1; D ambiguous. From the germline J gene comes the end of the CDR3, since the read stops 3 residues before it. Looked up from germline, CDR1 is SEHNR and CDR2 is FQNEAQ (reference sequence). Trimming pared 5 bases from V and 6 bases from J, leaving 8 bases between. This CDR3 is 12 amino acids long.

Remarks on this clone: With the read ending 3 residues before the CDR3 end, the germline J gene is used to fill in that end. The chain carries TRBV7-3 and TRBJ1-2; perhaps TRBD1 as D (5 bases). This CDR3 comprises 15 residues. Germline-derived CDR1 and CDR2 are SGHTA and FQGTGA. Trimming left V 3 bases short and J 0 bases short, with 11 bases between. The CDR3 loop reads CASSLGGEANYGYTF. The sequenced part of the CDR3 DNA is TGTGCCAGCAGCTTGGGGGGAGAAGCTAACTATGGC.

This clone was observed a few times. The CDR3 DNA, read in part, is TGTGCCTGGAACAGGGGGCGACCGATCTCCTACGAG. It specifies CAWNRGRPISYE. The CDR3, in full, reads CAWNRGRPISYEQYF. The chain combines TRBV30 with TRBJ2-7; 9 bases are shared with TRBD1. The read falls 3 residues short of the CDR3 end, and the missing part is taken from the germline J gene. CDR1 GTSNPN and CDR2 SVGIG come from the germline V gene (reference sequence). This CDR3 spans 15 amino acids. V was pared by 4 bases and J by 0 bases, with 7 bases of the junction left unmatched.

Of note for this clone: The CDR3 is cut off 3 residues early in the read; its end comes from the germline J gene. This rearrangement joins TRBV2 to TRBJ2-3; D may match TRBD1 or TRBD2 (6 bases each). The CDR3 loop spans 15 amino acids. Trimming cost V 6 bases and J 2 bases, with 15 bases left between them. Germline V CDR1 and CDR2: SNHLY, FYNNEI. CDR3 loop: CASRQGGVHTDTQYF. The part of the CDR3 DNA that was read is TGTGCCAGCAGACAGGGAGGAGTACACACAGATACG.

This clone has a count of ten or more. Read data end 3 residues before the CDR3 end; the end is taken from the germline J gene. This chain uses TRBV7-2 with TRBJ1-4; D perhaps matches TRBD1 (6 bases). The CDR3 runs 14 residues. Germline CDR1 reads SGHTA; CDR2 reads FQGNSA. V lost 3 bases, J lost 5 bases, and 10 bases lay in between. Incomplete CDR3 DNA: TGTGCCAGCAGCTTGGACAGAGGGAATGAAAAA. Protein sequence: CASSLDRGNEK. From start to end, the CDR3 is CASSLDRGNEKLFF.

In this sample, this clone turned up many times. CDR3 region: CASRTSGRWDEQFF. The CDR3 bases that were read are TGTGCCAGTAGGACTAGCGGGAGGTGGGATGAG. The gene calls are TRBV19 and TRBJ2-1; 13 bases map to TRBD2. The CDR3 end lies 3 residues beyond the end of the read and is filled in from the germline J gene. After removal of 6 bases from V and 8 bases from J, the junction contained 4 bases not matched to a gene. Germline loops: CDR1 LNHDA, CDR2 SQIVND (reference sequence). CDR3 length: 14 amino acids. Full variable domain (rest looked up from reference TRBV19 and TRBJ2-1): DGGITQSPKYLFRKEGQNVTLSCEQNLNHDAMYWYRQDPGQGLRLIYYSQIVNDFQKGDIAEGYSVSREKKESFPLTVTSAQKNPTAFYLCASRTSGRWDEQFFGPGTRLTVL.

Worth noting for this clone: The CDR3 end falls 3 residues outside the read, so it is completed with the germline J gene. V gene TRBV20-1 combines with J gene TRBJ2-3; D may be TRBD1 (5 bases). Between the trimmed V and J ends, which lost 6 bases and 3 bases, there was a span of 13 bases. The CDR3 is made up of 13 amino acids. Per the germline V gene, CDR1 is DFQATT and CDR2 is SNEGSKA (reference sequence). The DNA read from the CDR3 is TGCAGTGCCCACAGGCAGGGTACAGATACG. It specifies CSAHRQGTDT. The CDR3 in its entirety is CSAHRQGTDTQYF.

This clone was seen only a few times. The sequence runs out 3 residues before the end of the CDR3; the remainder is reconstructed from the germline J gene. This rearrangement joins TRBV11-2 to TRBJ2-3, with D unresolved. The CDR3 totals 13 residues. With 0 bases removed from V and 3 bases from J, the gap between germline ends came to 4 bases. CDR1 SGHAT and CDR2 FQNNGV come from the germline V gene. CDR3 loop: CASSLDQTDTQYF. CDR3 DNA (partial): TGTGCCAGCAGCTTAGATCAAACAGATACG.

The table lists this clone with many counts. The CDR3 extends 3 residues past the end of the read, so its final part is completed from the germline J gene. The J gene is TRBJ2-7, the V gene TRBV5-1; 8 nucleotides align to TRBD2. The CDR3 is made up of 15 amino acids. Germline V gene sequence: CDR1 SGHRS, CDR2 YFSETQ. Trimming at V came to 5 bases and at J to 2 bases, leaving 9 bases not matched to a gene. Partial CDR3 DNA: TGCGCCAGCAGGATCGCATCAGCGGGGGCCTACGAG. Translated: CASRIASAGAYE. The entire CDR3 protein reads CASRIASAGAYEQYF. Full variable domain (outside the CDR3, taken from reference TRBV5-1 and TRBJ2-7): KAGVTQTPRYLIKTRGQQVTLSCSPISGHRSVSWYQQTPGQGLQFLFEYFSETQRNKGNFPGRFSGRQFSNSRSEMNVSTLELGDSALYLCASRIASAGAYEQYFGPGTRLTVT.

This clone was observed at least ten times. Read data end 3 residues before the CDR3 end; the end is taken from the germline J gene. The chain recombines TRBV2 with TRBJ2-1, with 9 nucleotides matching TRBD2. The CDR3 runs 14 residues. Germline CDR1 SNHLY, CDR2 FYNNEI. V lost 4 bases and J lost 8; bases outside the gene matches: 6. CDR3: CASSVLAGSHEQFF. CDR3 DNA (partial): TGTGCCAGCAGTGTACTAGCGGGTTCACATGAG.

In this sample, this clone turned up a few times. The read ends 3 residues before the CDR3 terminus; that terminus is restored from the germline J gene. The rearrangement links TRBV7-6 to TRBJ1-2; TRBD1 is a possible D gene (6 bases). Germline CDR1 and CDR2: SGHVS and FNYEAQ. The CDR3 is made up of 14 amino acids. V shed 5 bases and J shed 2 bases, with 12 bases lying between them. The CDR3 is CASSPTQGNYGYTF. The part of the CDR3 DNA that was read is TGTGCCAGCAGCCCAACCCAGGGGAACTATGGC.

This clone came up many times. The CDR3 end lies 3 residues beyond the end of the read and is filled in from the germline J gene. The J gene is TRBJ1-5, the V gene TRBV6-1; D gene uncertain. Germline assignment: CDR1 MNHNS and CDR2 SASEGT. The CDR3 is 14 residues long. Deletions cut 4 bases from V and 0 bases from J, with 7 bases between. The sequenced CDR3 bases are TGTGCCAGCAGTGGCCGAGGTAGCAATCAGCCC. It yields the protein CASSGRGSNQP. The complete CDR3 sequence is CASSGRGSNQPQHF.

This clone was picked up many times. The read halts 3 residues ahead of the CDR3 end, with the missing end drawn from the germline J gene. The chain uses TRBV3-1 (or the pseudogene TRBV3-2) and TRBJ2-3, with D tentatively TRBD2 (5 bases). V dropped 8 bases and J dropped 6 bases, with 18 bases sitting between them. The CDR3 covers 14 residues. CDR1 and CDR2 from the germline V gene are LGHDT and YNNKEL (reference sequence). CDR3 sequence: CASPYKRTEDTQYF. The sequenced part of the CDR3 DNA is TGTGCCAGCCCCTATAAGCGGACCGAGGATACG.

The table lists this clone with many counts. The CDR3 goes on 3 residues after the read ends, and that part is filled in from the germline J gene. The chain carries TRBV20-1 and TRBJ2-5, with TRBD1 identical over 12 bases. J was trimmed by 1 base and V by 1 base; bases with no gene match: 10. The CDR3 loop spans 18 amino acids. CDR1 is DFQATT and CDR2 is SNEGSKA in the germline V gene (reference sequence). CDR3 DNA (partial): TGCAGTGCTAGAGGCCGGGACAGGGGGCGGGACCGCCAAGAGACC. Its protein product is CSARGRDRGRDRQET. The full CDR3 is CSARGRDRGRDRQETQYF.

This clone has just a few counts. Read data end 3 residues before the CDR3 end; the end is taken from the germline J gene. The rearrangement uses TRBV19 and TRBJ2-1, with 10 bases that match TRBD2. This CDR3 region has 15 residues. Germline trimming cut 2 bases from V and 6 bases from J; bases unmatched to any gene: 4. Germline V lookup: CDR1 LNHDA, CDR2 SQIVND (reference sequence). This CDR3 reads CASSIILAGGNEQFF. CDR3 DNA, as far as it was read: TGTGCCAGTAGTATAATCTTAGCGGGAGGCAATGAG.

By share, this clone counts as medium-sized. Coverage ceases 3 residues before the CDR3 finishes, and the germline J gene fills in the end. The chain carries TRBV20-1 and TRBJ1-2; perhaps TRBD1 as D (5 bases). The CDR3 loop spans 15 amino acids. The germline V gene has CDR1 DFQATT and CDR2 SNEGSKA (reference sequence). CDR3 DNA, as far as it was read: TGCAGTGCTACCCCGACAGTCCCTTCGAGGGGAGGC. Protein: CSATPTVPSRGG. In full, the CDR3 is CSATPTVPSRGGYTF.

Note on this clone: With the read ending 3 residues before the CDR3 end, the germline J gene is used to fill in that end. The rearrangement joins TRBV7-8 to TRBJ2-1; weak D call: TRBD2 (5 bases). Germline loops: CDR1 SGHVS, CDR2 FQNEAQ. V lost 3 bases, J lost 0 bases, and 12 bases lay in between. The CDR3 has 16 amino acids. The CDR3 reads CASSFGSSPSYNEQFF. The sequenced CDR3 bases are TGTGCCAGCAGCTTTGGGTCTAGCCCCTCCTACAATGAG.

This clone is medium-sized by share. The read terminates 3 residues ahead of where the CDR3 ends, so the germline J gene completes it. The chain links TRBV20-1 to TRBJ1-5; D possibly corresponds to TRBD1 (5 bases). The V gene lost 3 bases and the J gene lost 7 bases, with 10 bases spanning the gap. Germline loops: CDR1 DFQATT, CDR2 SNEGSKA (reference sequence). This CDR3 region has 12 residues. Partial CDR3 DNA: TGCAGTGCTAGGCAATCAGGGCAGCCC. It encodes CSARQSGQP. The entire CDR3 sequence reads CSARQSGQPQHF.

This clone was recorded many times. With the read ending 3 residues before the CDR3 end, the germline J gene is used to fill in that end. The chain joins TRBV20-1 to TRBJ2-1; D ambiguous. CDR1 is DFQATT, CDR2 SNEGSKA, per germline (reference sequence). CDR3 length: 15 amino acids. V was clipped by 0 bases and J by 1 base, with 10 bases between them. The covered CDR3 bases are TGCAGTGCTAGAGATCTTAGCAGTTCCTACAATGAG. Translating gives CSARDLSSSYNE. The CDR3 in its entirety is CSARDLSSSYNEQFF.

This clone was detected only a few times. The DNA read from the CDR3 is TGTGCCAGCAGCTTCTCAGGGGCTAATAAGACC. Its protein is CASSFSGANKT. The complete CDR3 reads CASSFSGANKTQYF. V and J are TRBV7-2 and TRBJ2-5; D perhaps matches TRBD1 (6 bases). The CDR3 extends 3 residues past the end of the read, so its final part is completed from the germline J gene. Germline V gives CDR1 SGHTA, CDR2 FQGNSA. This CDR3 has 14 residues. V was trimmed by 3 bases and J by 6 bases, leaving 14 bases between them.

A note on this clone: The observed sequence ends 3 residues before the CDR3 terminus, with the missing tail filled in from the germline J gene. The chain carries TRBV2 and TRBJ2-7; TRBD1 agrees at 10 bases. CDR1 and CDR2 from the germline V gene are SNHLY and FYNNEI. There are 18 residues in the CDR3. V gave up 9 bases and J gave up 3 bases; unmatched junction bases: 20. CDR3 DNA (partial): TGTGCCAGTAACAAGGGGACAGGGGTCGGGGATACCAACTACGAG. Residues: CASNKGTGVGDTNYE. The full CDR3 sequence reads CASNKGTGVGDTNYEQYF.